This T cell receptor (beta chain) comes out of a study of Graves' ophthalmopathy and Graves' hyperthyroidism. Study as a whole: A follow-up of 18 months without ophthalmopathy meant that hyperthyroidism was stable.

Study-level results: The majority of expanded thyroid clonotypes above 0.001 frequency also occurred in blood.

This clonotype was seen once. Its specificity is not known. Germline and junction disagree at one end, which may indicate a read error. Eligible hyperthyroidism cases comprised new diagnoses of under 2 months' duration in individuals aged 18 to 65. Clinicians made diagnoses from clinical symptoms, serum thyroxine, TRAb, thyroid ultrasound and orbital computed tomography. Amplification from RNA transcripts yielded the TCR beta CDR3 regions. First-round RT-PCR with HTBI primers preceded a second-round multiplex PCR. TCRdb re-derived calls from the multiplex PCR reads in MiXCR, one entry per CDR3 protein. The sample has about 600,000 distinct CDR3 sequences, 35% to 40% seen once. This TCR was sampled from an adult man with Graves' hyperthyroidism. Specimen: peripheral blood or thyroid tissue (not recorded which).

Here the CDR3 reads CATLKGQNAGELFF. For the CDR3, the DNA is TGTGCCACCCTGAAGGGCCAGAACGCCGGGGAGCTGTTTTTT. The gene calls are TRBV19 and TRBJ2-2; D is ambiguous. CDR3 length: 14 amino acids. CDR1 is LNHDA, CDR2 SQIVND, per germline (reference sequence).